Listed here is a single T cell receptor (beta chain). Its antigen remains unidentified. Uncontrolled infection, other autoimmune disease, pregnancy or lactation excluded patients. At first hyperthyroidism diagnosis, before any ophthalmopathy symptoms, the blood sample was collected. The CDR3 regions of TCR beta were amplified from RNA transcripts. The study used the HTBI primer set for a first-round RT-PCR of the TCR CDR3. Using its own MiXCR run on the multiplex PCR reads, TCRdb lists one record per CDR3 protein. The data contain 40,000 or so distinct CDR3 sequences, 40% to 55% of them singletons. The data were obtained in a study of T cells in Graves' hyperthyroidism and ophthalmopathy. On the study more broadly: Peripheral blood was drawn at first diagnosis, prior to all treatment. Study observations and caveats: The model forecast ophthalmopathy, anticipating it by a median around 6.5 months before onset.

Germline trimming cut 4 bases from V and 3 bases from J; bases unmatched to any gene: 4. The CDR3 loop spans 14 amino acids. CDR1 and CDR2 from the germline V gene are WSHSY and SAAADI. What was sequenced was blood. The chain combines TRBV10-2 with TRBJ2-7, with 9 bases fitting TRBD2. This receptor was taken from a woman between 50 and 59 years old with Graves' hyperthyroidism that later progressed to Graves' ophthalmopathy. The CDR3 bases are TGCGCCAGCAGTGTGGCGGGAGGGCACTACGAGCAGTACTTC. Its protein product is CASSVAGGHYEQYF.